Following are 15 T cell receptor beta chains from one sample sequenced in a study of technical replicates of blood from a handful of donors. The method was immunoSEQ multiplex PCR; TCRdb's version includes in-frame clones alone and lacks a portion of them. The sample contains some 80,000 clones, roughly 92% of which appear only once. Sequencing input: T cells isolated from PBMCs. Receptor source: a human donor in good health.

This sequence joins TRBV14 and TRBJ2-7; 9 nucleotides align to TRBD2. The CDR3 has 19 residues. J was trimmed by 6 bases and V by 0 bases; bases with no gene match: 18. Per germline, CDR1 SGHDN and CDR2 FVKESK. The CDR3 is CASSQEGSLIRGLAFEQYF. The CDR3 region has the DNA TGTGCCAGCAGCCAAGAGGGAAGTTTAATTAGGGGACTAGCTTTCGAGCAGTACTTC. The full variable domain, its missing parts supplied by reference TRBV14 and TRBJ2-7, is EAGVTQFPSHSVIEKGQTVTLRCDPISGHDNLYWYRRVMGKEIKFLLHFVKESKQDESGMPNNRFLAERTGGTYSTLKVQPAELEDSGVYFCASSQEGSLIRGLAFEQYFGPGTRLTVT.

The rearrangement links TRBV29-1 to TRBJ2-1; 9 bases are a match to TRBD1. J lost 10 bases, V lost 6 bases, and 13 bases had no gene match. This CDR3 spans 14 amino acids. CDR1 and CDR2 (germline): SQVTM, ANQGSEA. The CDR3 coding sequence is TGCAGCGTGGCCGACCCGACAGGGGGGGAGGAGCAGTTCTTC. It is translated as CSVADPTGGEEQFF.

The rearrangement uses TRBV7-3 and TRBJ2-7, with TRBD1 matching over 8 bases. Germline V gene data show CDR1 as SGHTA and CDR2 as FQGTGA. The CDR3 is 14 residues long. V was clipped by 6 bases and J by 7 bases; unmatched bases: 11. DNA for the CDR3: TGTGCCAGCAGATTCGGACAGGGAATAGGGGAGCAGTACTTC. Translated: CASRFGQGIGEQYF.

The chain couples TRBV12-1 to TRBJ2-1; the D call in the table, TRBD2, was not verified against the DNA. TRBV12-1 is flagged as a pseudogene. This CDR3 is 13 amino acids long. Here the CDR3 reads CASESGRWNEQFF. The DNA of the CDR3 is TGTGCCAGCGAAAGCGGGAGATGGAATGAGCAGTTCTTC.

The chain has TRBV27 and TRBJ2-1; 13 nucleotides line up with TRBD2. Germline V lookup: CDR1 MNHEY, CDR2 SMNVEV (reference sequence). The CDR3 consists of 14 residues. V was clipped by 8 bases and J by 9 bases; unmatched bases: 7. The DNA of the CDR3 is TGTGCCAGCGGACTAGCGGGAGAGTTGGGTGAGCAGTTCTTC. Translation: CASGLAGELGEQFF.

The J gene is TRBJ1-4, the V gene TRBV28, with 8 positions matching TRBD1. The CDR3 consists of 15 residues. Germline values: CDR1 MDHEN, CDR2 SYDVKM. Unmatched junction bases numbered 8, after V lost 9 bases and J lost 2 bases. The CDR3 DNA reads as TGTGCCAGTCATGAACAGGGGGGGACTAATGAAAAACTGTTTTTT. Protein product: CASHEQGGTNEKLFF. Variable domain in full (rest from reference TRBV28 and TRBJ1-4): DVKVTQSSRYLVKRTGEKVFLECVQDMDHENMFWYRQDPGLGLRLIYFSYDVKMKEKGDIPEGYSVSREKKERFSLILESASTNQTSMYLCASHEQGGTNEKLFFGSGTQLSVL.

This chain connects TRBV29-1 to TRBJ1-5; weak D call: TRBD1 (6 bases). The V gene lost 4 bases and the J gene lost 5 bases, with 12 bases spanning the gap. Germline V gene sequence: CDR1 SQVTM, CDR2 ANQGSEA. The length of the CDR3 is 13 residues. The CDR3 region is CSVGLHRDQPQHF. The CDR3 DNA sequence: TGCAGCGTTGGACTACACAGGGATCAGCCCCAGCATTTT. The full variable domain, rest sourced from reference TRBV29-1 and TRBJ1-5, is SAVISQKPSRDICQRGTSLTIQCQVDSQVTMMFWYRQQPGQSLTLIATANQGSEATYESGFVIDKFPISRPNLTFSTLTVSNMSPEDSSIYLCSVGLHRDQPQHFGDGTRLSIL.

V usage is TRBV28 and J usage is TRBJ2-3, with D tentatively TRBD2 (7 bases). Trimming shortened V by 2 bases and J by 1 base, and 10 bases separated the two germline ends. The CDR3 has 15 amino acids. CDR1 is MDHEN, CDR2 SYDVKM, per germline. The CDR3 loop reads CASSLGGGGTDTQYF. For the CDR3, the DNA is TGTGCCAGCAGTTTAGGAGGGGGGGGCACAGATACGCAGTATTTT.

This clone was seen a single time. The chain joins TRBV28 to TRBJ2-7; TRBD2 agrees at 7 bases. After removal of 7 bases from V and 2 bases from J, the junction contained 8 bases not matched to a gene. The CDR3 contains 14 residues. Per the germline V gene, CDR1 is MDHEN and CDR2 is SYDVKM. CDR3 bases: TGTGCCAGCATCCTTAGCGGGCGAGCCTACGAGCAGTACTTC. Translated, it gives CASILSGRAYEQYF.

The chain is built from TRBV9 and TRBJ2-3, with a possible D match to TRBD2 (6 bases). The V end was cut by 2 bases, the J end by 2 bases, with 9 bases between. CDR1 and CDR2 from the germline V gene are SGDLS and YYNGEE. CDR3 size: 14 residues. The CDR3 sequence is CASSVSGSTDTQYF. The CDR3 nucleotides read TGTGCCAGCAGCGTCAGCGGGTCCACAGATACGCAGTATTTT. The full variable domain, completed using reference TRBV9 and TRBJ2-3, is DSGVTQTPKHLITATGQRVTLRCSPRSGDLSVYWYQQSLDQGLQFLIQYYNGEERAKGNILERFSAQQFPDLHSELNLSSLELGDSALYFCASSVSGSTDTQYFGPGTRLTVL.

The chain combines TRBV11-2 with TRBJ1-5; D remains unclear. CDR1 and CDR2 (germline): SGHAT, FQNNGV. The CDR3 loop spans 13 amino acids. Trimming stripped 0 bases from V and 6 bases from J, with 6 bases between. The CDR3 nucleotides are TGTGCCAGCAGCTTAGATCGGAGTCAGCCCCAGCATTTT. Its translation: CASSLDRSQPQHF. Together with reference TRBV11-2 and TRBJ1-5, the CDR3 gives the full variable domain: EAGVAQSPRYKIIEKRQSVAFWCNPISGHATLYWYQQILGQGPKLLIQFQNNGVVDDSQLPKDRFSAERLKGVDSTLKIQPAKLEDSAVYLCASSLDRSQPQHFGDGTRLSIL.

The chain combines TRBV10-1 with TRBJ2-3, with D possibly being TRBD2 (6 bases). CDR3 length equals 15 residues. Germline loops: CDR1 WNHNN, CDR2 SYGVQD (reference sequence). V was clipped by 5 bases and J by 0 bases, with 12 bases between them. The CDR3 reads CASSNGGTSTDTQYF. The CDR3 coding sequence is TGCGCCAGCAGTAACGGGGGTACTAGCACAGATACGCAGTATTTT.

The chain recombines TRBV15 with TRBJ2-7; D is perhaps TRBD1 (6 bases). The CDR3 has 16 amino acids. Looked up from germline, CDR1 is LNHNV and CDR2 is YYDKDF (reference sequence). The V gene lost 1 base and the J gene lost 2 bases, with 15 bases spanning the gap. CDR3 in amino acids: CATSRGMGDTTYEQYF. CDR3 sequence (DNA): TGTGCCACCAGCAGAGGGATGGGGGACACAACCTACGAGCAGTACTTC.

J is TRBJ2-7 and V is TRBV5-5; TRBD2 agrees at 8 bases. The V gene's germline CDR1 is SGHKS and CDR2 YYEKEE (reference sequence). Unmatched junction bases numbered 11, after V lost 9 bases and J lost 0 bases. There are 15 residues in the CDR3. The CDR3 region is CATRGGAIHSYEQYF. The CDR3 DNA reads TGTGCCACCCGGGGGGGGGCGATACACTCCTACGAGCAGTACTTC.

The chain couples TRBV19 to TRBJ2-1, with 7 bases matching TRBD1. Per the germline V gene, CDR1 is LNHDA and CDR2 is SQIVND (reference sequence). The V gene end was trimmed by 1 base and the J gene end by 5 bases; junction bases not matched to a gene: 2. CDR3 length equals 14 residues. This chain's CDR3 is CASSIGTGNNEQFF. CDR3 DNA sequence: TGTGCCAGTAGTATAGGGACAGGTAACAATGAGCAGTTCTTC.